This paragraph reports one T cell receptor beta chain. This specimen comes from a study of blood T cell repertoires in COVID-19. TCRdb's table, derived via immunoSEQ multiplex PCR, lists solely in-frame clones and lacks some. The sample lists roughly 21,000 clones; roughly four fifths were seen once. The sequencing input was peripheral blood. The TCR comes from a human donor in a cohort sampled during active COVID-19.

CDR3 nucleotides: TGTGCCTGGAGTCCACGGACACCGAACACTGAAGCTTTCTTT. Its translation is CAWSPRTPNTEAFF. This chain joins TRBV30 and TRBJ1-1, with D perhaps TRBD1 (5 bases). CDR3 length equals 14 residues. Looked up from germline, CDR1 is GTSNPN and CDR2 is SVGIG (reference sequence). Trimming took off 2 bases at V and 1 base at J, with 11 bases between the two ends.